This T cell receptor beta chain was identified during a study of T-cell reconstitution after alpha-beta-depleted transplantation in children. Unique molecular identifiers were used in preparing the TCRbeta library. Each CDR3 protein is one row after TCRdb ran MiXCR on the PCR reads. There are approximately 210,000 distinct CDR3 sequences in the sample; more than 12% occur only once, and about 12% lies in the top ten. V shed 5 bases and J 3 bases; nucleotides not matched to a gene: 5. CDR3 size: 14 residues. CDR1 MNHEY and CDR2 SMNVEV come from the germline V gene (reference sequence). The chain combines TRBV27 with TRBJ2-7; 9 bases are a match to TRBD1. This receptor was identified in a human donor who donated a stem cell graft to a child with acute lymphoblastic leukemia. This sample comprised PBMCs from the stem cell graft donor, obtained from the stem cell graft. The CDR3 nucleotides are TGTGCCAGCAGTCACCGGGACAGGGACTACGAGCAGTACTTC. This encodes CASSHRDRDYEQYF.